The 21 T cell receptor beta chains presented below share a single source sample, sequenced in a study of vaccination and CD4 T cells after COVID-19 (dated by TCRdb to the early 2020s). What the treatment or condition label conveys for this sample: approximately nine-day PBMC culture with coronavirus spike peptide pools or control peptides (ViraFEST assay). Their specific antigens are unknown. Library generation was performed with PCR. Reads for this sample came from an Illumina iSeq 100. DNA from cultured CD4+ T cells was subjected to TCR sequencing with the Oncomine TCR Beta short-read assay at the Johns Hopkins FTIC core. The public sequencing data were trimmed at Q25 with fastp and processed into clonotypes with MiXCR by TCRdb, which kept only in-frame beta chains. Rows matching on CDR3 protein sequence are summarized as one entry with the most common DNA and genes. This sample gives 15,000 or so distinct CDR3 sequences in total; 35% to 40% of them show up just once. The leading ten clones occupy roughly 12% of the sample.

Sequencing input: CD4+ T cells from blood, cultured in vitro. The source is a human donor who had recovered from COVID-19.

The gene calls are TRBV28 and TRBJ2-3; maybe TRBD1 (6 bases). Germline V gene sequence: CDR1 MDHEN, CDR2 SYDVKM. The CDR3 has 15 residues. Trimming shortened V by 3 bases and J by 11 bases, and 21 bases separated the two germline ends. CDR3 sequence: CASSFGQLEGRGQYF. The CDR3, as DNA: TGTGCCAGCAGTTTCGGGCAGCTCGAGGGCAGGGGGCAGTATTTT.

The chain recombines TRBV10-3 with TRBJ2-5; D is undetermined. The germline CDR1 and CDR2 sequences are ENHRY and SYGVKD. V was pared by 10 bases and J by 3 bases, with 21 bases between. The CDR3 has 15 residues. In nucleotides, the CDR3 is TGTGCCACCGCCGGCCACAATACGGGCGAAGAGACCCAGTACTTC. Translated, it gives CATAGHNTGEETQYF.

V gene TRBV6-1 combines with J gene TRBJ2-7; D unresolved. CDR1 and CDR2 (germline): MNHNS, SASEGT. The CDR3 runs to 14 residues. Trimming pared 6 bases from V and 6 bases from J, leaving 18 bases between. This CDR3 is CASRERQALGEQYF. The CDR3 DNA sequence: TGTGCCAGCAGGGAGAGGCAGGCGCTGGGCGAGCAGTACTTC.

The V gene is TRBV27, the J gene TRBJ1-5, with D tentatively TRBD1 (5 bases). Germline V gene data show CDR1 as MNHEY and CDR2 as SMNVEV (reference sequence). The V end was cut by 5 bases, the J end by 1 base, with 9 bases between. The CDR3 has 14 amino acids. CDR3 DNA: TGTGCCAGCAGTCCCCGGGACAGCAATCAGCCCCAGCATTTT. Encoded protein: CASSPRDSNQPQHF.

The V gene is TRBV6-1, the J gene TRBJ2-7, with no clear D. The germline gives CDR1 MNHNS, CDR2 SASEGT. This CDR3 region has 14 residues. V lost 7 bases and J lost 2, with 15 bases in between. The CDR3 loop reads CASKTKVFTYEQYF. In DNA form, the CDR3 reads TGTGCCAGCAAAACCAAAGTTTTTACCTACGAGCAGTACTTC.

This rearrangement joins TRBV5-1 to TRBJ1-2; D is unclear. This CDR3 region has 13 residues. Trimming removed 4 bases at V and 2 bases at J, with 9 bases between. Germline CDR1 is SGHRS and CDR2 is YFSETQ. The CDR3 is CASSPDQNYGYTF. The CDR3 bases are TGCGCCAGCAGCCCGGACCAAAACTATGGCTACACCTTC.

The CDR3 bases are TGTGCCAGCAGCCAAGGGACGGCTACTTCACCCCTCCACTTT. Protein product: CASSQGTATSPLHF. This chain connects TRBV7-9 to TRBJ1-6, with D possibly being TRBD1 (5 bases). In germline, CDR1 is SEHNR, CDR2 FQNEAQ (reference sequence). V lost 5 bases, J lost 9 bases, and 14 bases lay in between. This CDR3 has 14 residues.

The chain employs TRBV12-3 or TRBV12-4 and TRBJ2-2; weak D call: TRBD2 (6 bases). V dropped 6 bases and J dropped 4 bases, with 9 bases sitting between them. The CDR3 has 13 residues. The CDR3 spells CASSAGSTGELFF. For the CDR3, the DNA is TGTGCCAGCAGCGCGGGGTCCACCGGGGAGCTGTTTTTT.

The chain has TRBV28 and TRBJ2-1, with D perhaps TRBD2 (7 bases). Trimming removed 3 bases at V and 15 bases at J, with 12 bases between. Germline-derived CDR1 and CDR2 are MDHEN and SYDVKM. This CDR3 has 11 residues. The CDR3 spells CASSFAGAGFF. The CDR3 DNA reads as TGTGCCAGCAGTTTTGCGGGGGCGGGGTTCTTC.

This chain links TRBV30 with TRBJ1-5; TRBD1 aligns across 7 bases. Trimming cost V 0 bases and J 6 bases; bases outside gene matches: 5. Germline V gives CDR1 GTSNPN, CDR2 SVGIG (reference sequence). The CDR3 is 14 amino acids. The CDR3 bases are TGTGCCTGGAGTGTAGGGGGCAGGTTTCAGCCCCAGCATTTT. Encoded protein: CAWSVGGRFQPQHF.

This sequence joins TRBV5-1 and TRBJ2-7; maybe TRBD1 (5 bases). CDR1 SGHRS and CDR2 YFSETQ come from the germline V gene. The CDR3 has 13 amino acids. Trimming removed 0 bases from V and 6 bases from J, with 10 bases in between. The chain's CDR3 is CASSLAGFSEQYF. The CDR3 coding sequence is TGCGCCAGCAGCTTGGCAGGGTTCAGCGAGCAGTACTTC.

The CDR3 spells CASSFSNQPQHF. The DNA of the CDR3 is TGTGCCAGCAGTTTCTCCAATCAGCCCCAGCATTTT. This rearrangement joins TRBV12-3 or TRBV12-4 to TRBJ1-5; D unresolved. The CDR3 covers 12 residues. Trimming shortened V by 3 bases and J by 3 bases, and 3 bases separated the two germline ends.

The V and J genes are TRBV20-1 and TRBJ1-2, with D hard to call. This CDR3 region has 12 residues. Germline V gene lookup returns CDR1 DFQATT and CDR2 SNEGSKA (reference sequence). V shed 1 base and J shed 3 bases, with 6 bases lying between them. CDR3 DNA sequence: TGCAGTGCTAGAGTAGGGCACTATGGCTACACCTTC. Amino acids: CSARVGHYGYTF.

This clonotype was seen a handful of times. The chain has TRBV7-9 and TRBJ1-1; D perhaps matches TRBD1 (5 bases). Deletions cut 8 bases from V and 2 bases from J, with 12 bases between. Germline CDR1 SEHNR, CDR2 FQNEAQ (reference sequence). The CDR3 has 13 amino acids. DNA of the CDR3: TGTGCCAGCGTCGGGCAGGGAAACACTGAAGCTTTCTTT. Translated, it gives CASVGQGNTEAFF.

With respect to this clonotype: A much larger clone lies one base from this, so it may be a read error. In DNA form, the CDR3 reads TGTGCCAGCAGCGTGACAGAAAACCATGGCTACACCTTC. It translates to CASSVTENHGYTF. The chain uses TRBV7-8 and TRBJ1-2, with a possible D match to TRBD1 (5 bases). CDR1 is SGHVS and CDR2 is FQNEAQ in the germline V gene. The CDR3 contains 13 residues. Trimming left V 5 bases short and J 6 bases short, with 13 bases between.

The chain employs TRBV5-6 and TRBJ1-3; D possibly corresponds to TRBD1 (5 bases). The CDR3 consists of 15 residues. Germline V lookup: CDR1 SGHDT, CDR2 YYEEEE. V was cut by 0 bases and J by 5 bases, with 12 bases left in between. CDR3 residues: CASSLEQALRNTIYF. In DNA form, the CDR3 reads TGTGCCAGCAGCTTGGAACAGGCCTTAAGAAACACCATATATTTT.

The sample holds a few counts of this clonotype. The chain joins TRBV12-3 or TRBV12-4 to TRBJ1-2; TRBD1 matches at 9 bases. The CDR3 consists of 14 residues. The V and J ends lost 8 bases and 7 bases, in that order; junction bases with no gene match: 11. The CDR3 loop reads CASRQTQGAPGYTF. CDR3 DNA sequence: TGTGCCAGCCGCCAAACACAGGGGGCTCCTGGCTACACCTTC.

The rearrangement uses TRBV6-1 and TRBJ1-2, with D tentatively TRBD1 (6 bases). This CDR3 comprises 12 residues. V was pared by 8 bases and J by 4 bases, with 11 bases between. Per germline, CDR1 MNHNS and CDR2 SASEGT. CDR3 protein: CASYGGSYGYTF. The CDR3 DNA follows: TGTGCCAGCTACGGGGGCTCCTATGGCTACACCTTC.

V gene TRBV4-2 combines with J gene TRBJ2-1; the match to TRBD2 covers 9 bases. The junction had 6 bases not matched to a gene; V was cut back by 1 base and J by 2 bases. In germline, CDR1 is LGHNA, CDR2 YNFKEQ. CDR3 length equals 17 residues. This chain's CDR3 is CASSQVGREGAYNEQFF. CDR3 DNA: TGTGCCAGCAGCCAAGTAGGGCGGGAGGGCGCCTACAATGAGCAGTTCTTC.

The CDR3 DNA reads TGTGCCAGCTCACCAGGCGGATCCCAGGAGACCCAGTACTTC. It is translated as CASSPGGSQETQYF. The chain has TRBV18 and TRBJ2-5; D uncertain. V lost 2 bases, J lost 5 bases, and 12 bases lay in between. This CDR3 is 14 amino acids long. Germline V gene lookup returns CDR1 KGHSH and CDR2 LQKENI.

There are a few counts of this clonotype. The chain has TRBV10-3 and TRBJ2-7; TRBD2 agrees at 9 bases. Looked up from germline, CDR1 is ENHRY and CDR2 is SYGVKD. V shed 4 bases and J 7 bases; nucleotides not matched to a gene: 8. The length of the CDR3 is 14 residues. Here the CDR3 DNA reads TGTGCCATCAGTGCCTGGCGGGAGGGTGGGGAGCAGTACTTC. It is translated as CAISAWREGGEQYF.